Following are 21 T cell receptor beta chains from one sample sequenced in a study of blood T cell repertoires in COVID-19. Clones were read by immunoSEQ multiplex PCR, and TCRdb kept only the in-frame ones, dropping some. Counted here are approximately 100,000 clones, more than 75% occurring once; the ten biggest clones make up around 2%. Sequences were obtained from peripheral blood. These receptors came from a human donor in a cohort sampled during active COVID-19.

This chain uses TRBV5-6 with TRBJ2-5; weak D call: TRBD1 (5 bases). Germline V CDR1 and CDR2: SGHDT, YYEEEE. The CDR3 is 15 amino acids. The V end lost 0 bases, the J end lost 4 bases, and 13 bases lay between the germline ends. The chain's CDR3 is CASSLVLTASETQYF. In DNA, the CDR3 is TGTGCCAGCAGCTTGGTGTTGACAGCCTCAGAGACCCAGTACTTC. The full variable domain, its missing parts supplied by reference TRBV5-6 and TRBJ2-5, is DAGVTQSPTHLIKTRGQQVTLRCSPKSGHDTVSWYQQALGQGPQFIFQYYEEEERQRGNFPDRFSGHQFPNYSSELNVNALLLGDSALYLCASSLVLTASETQYFGPGTRLLVL.

The chain carries TRBV11-3 and TRBJ2-3; 9 nucleotides agree with TRBD2. The CDR3 contains 14 residues. Germline V lookup: CDR1 SGHNT, CDR2 YENEEA. The junction had 2 bases not matched to a gene; V was cut back by 5 bases and J by 2 bases. The CDR3 loop is CASSPSGNTDTQYF. The CDR3 coding sequence is TGTGCCAGCAGCCCTAGCGGGAACACAGATACGCAGTATTTT.

The chain couples TRBV5-1 to TRBJ2-2, with D possibly matching TRBD1 (5 bases). Germline V gene data show CDR1 as SGHRS and CDR2 as YFSETQ. V lost 0 bases and J 5 bases, leaving 8 bases between the germline ends. There are 14 residues in the CDR3. CDR3 region: CASSLVAGTGELFF. The DNA of the CDR3 is TGCGCCAGCAGCTTGGTAGCAGGGACCGGGGAGCTGTTTTTT.

The gene calls are TRBV18 and TRBJ2-7; tentatively, D is TRBD1 (5 bases). Germline V CDR1 and CDR2: KGHSH, LQKENI. Deletions cut 10 bases from V and 4 bases from J, with 17 bases between. The CDR3 sequence is 13 residues long. The CDR3 spells CATRQKPQYEQYF. CDR3 bases: TGTGCCACCCGACAGAAACCTCAGTACGAGCAGTACTTC. The whole variable domain, filled in from reference TRBV18 and TRBJ2-7, reads NAGVMQNPRHLVRRRGQEARLRCSPMKGHSHVYWYRQLPEEGLKFMVYLQKENIIDESGMPKERFSAEFPKEGPSILRIQQVVRGDSAAYFCATRQKPQYEQYFGPGTRLTVT.

The rearrangement joins TRBV11-2 to TRBJ1-6; tentatively, D is TRBD1 (5 bases). Trimming shortened V by 4 bases and J by 9 bases, and 13 bases separated the two germline ends. In germline, CDR1 is SGHAT, CDR2 FQNNGV. The CDR3 has 14 amino acids. The CDR3 loop is CASSSSPGGSPLHF. The CDR3 DNA follows: TGTGCCAGCAGCTCTTCTCCGGGGGGTTCACCCCTCCACTTT.

The chain joins TRBV19 to TRBJ2-5; TRBD1 aligns across 8 bases. Germline V lookup: CDR1 LNHDA, CDR2 SQIVND (reference sequence). The CDR3 extends over 13 amino acids. V lost 10 bases and J lost 7; bases outside the gene matches: 11. The CDR3 bases are TGTGCCACCCCGGGACAGGCCCCCGGGACCCAGTACTTC. This translates into CATPGQAPGTQYF. Together with reference TRBV19 and TRBJ2-5, the CDR3 gives the full variable domain: DGGITQSPKYLFRKEGQNVTLSCEQNLNHDAMYWYRQDPGQGLRLIYYSQIVNDFQKGDIAEGYSVSREKKESFPLTVTSAQKNPTAFYLCATPGQAPGTQYFGPGTRLLVL.

V usage is TRBV7-3 and J usage is TRBJ1-1; 7 bases are a match to TRBD1. V trimming: 1 base; J trimming: 3 bases; junction bases outside the gene matches: 5. The V gene's germline CDR1 is SGHTA and CDR2 FQGTGA. The CDR3 has 15 amino acids. CDR3 protein: CASSLKGARDTEAFF. DNA for the CDR3: TGTGCCAGCAGCTTAAAGGGGGCGCGGGACACTGAAGCTTTCTTT.

The rearrangement joins TRBV5-6 to TRBJ2-3; no definite D call. The germline CDR1 and CDR2 sequences are SGHDT and YYEEEE. The CDR3 totals 14 residues. Trimming shortened V by 4 bases and J by 0 bases, and 9 bases separated the two germline ends. The CDR3 DNA reads as TGTGCCAGCAGCGTCCACGGTAGCACAGATACGCAGTATTTT. It is translated as CASSVHGSTDTQYF.

This clone was picked up a small number of times. The V call is TRBV2, the J call TRBJ2-7, with TRBD2 matching 16 bases. Germline assignment: CDR1 SNHLY and CDR2 FYNNEI. After removal of 6 bases from V and 6 bases from J, the junction contained 5 bases not matched to a gene. This CDR3 is 15 amino acids long. This CDR3 is CASRGTSGGASEQYF. The DNA of the CDR3 is TGTGCCAGCAGAGGGACTAGCGGGGGGGCCTCCGAGCAGTACTTC. Together with reference TRBV2 and TRBJ2-7, the CDR3 gives the full variable domain: EPEVTQTPSHQVTQMGQEVILRCVPISNHLYFYWYRQILGQKVEFLVSFYNNEISEKSEIFDDQFSVERPDGSNFTLKIRSTKLEDSAMYFCASRGTSGGASEQYFGPGTRLTVT.

CDR3 residues: CASSEPSGSRLNEQFF. CDR3 sequence (DNA): TGTGCCAGCAGCGAGCCGAGCGGGAGTCGTTTAAATGAGCAGTTCTTC. V gene TRBV5-4 combines with J gene TRBJ2-1, with 8 positions matching TRBD2. CDR3 length: 16 amino acids. Germline V gives CDR1 SGHNT, CDR2 YYREEE (reference sequence). After removal of 4 bases from V and 7 bases from J, the junction contained 13 bases not matched to a gene.

This chain connects TRBV9 to TRBJ2-7, with 7 positions matching TRBD2. Per the germline V gene, CDR1 is SGDLS and CDR2 is YYNGEE. With V trimmed by 2 bases and J by 3 bases, 8 bases remained unmatched. The CDR3 consists of 15 residues. The CDR3 DNA reads TGTGCCAGCAGCGTCAGACTAGCCGCCAGCTACGAGCAGTACTTC. Amino acid sequence: CASSVRLAASYEQYF.

The chain couples TRBV11-2 to TRBJ1-2, with a weak D call TRBD1 (5 bases). CDR3 length: 13 residues. Germline values: CDR1 SGHAT, CDR2 FQNNGV. V lost 7 bases to trimming and J lost 7 bases, with 16 bases between them. CDR3 coding DNA: TGTGCCAGCACCCAAGTAGGGGCTGCTGGCTACACCTTC. Translated: CASTQVGAAGYTF. Variable domain in full (rest from reference TRBV11-2 and TRBJ1-2): EAGVAQSPRYKIIEKRQSVAFWCNPISGHATLYWYQQILGQGPKLLIQFQNNGVVDDSQLPKDRFSAERLKGVDSTLKIQPAKLEDSAVYLCASTQVGAAGYTFGSGTRLTVV.

This clone came up once. The chain couples TRBV30 to TRBJ1-3; D perhaps matches TRBD1 (5 bases). Germline CDR1 and CDR2: GTSNPN and SVGIG (reference sequence). The CDR3 totals 16 residues. Between the trimmed V and J ends, which lost 0 bases and 5 bases, there was a span of 17 bases. Here the CDR3 DNA reads TGTGCCTGGAGTGTACCCCCACTGGACACTAGAAACACCATATATTTT. It yields the protein CAWSVPPLDTRNTIYF.

This clone was recorded a few times. The J gene is TRBJ2-1, the V gene TRBV5-1; the D gene is possibly TRBD2 (6 bases). The CDR3 extends over 14 amino acids. V lost 1 base and J lost 2, with 7 bases in between. Germline V lookup: CDR1 SGHRS, CDR2 YFSETQ. The CDR3 DNA follows: TGCGCCAGCAGCTTGTCGGGAGCCTACAATGAGCAGTTCTTC. Its translation: CASSLSGAYNEQFF.

The chain is built from TRBV20-1 and TRBJ1-1; unclear D gene. V lost 3 bases, J lost 0 bases, and 11 bases lay in between. The CDR3 is 14 residues long. Per germline, CDR1 DFQATT and CDR2 SNEGSKA (reference sequence). In DNA, the CDR3 is TGCAGTGCTAGTGGCAGCGCCATGAACACTGAAGCTTTCTTT. As protein: CSASGSAMNTEAFF.

In its sample, this clone was seen once. The rearrangement uses TRBV7-2 and TRBJ1-5, with TRBD1 matching over 7 bases. This CDR3 contains 14 residues. The junction had 4 bases not matched to a gene; V was cut back by 1 base and J by 7 bases. Germline V gives CDR1 SGHTA, CDR2 FQGNSA. CDR3 amino acids: CASSLGIRGQPQHF. Written as DNA, the CDR3 is TGTGCCAGCAGCTTAGGGATCAGGGGGCAGCCCCAGCATTTT.

This chain joins TRBV6-5 and TRBJ1-1; D not resolved. Germline V gene lookup returns CDR1 MNHEY and CDR2 SVGAGI. The V gene lost 6 bases and the J gene lost 0 bases, with 14 bases spanning the gap. There are 15 residues in the CDR3. CDR3 protein: CASSSSLVLNTEAFF. CDR3 coding DNA: TGTGCCAGCAGCTCAAGCCTGGTCCTGAACACTGAAGCTTTCTTT.

The chain is built from TRBV28 and TRBJ1-2, with D tentatively TRBD1 (5 bases). There are 15 residues in the CDR3. V was cut by 2 bases and J by 0 bases, with 10 bases left in between. Germline lookup yields CDR1 MDHEN and CDR2 SYDVKM. The CDR3 loop reads CASSLKTAPNYGYTF. CDR3 DNA sequence: TGTGCCAGCAGTTTAAAGACAGCCCCTAACTATGGCTACACCTTC.

This chain uses TRBV9 with TRBJ2-7, with a weak D call TRBD1 (6 bases). Trimming stripped 0 bases from V and 6 bases from J, with 10 bases between. The germline CDR1 and CDR2 sequences are SGDLS and YYNGEE. CDR3 length: 13 amino acids. The CDR3 protein is CASSVAGGTEQYF. The CDR3 coding sequence is TGTGCCAGCAGCGTAGCTGGGGGCACCGAGCAGTACTTC.

This CDR3 is CASSQDKGQGYTGELFF. CDR3 bases: TGTGCCAGCAGCCAAGATAAGGGACAGGGGTACACCGGGGAGCTGTTTTTT. The chain uses TRBV4-2 and TRBJ2-2; 10 bases align to TRBD1. CDR1 and CDR2 (germline): LGHNA, YNFKEQ. V trimming: 0 bases; J trimming: 3 bases; junction bases outside the gene matches: 4. The CDR3 length is 17 residues.

The V gene is TRBV3-1 (or the pseudogene TRBV3-2), the J gene TRBJ2-5; TRBD2 might be the D (6 bases). Trimming stripped 4 bases from V and 9 bases from J, with 15 bases between. CDR1 and CDR2 from the germline V gene are LGHDT and YNNKEL (reference sequence). There are 13 residues in the CDR3. The CDR3 DNA is TGTGCCAGCAGCCGGGACTGGTCCATGGCCCAGTACTTC. Its protein product is CASSRDWSMAQYF.